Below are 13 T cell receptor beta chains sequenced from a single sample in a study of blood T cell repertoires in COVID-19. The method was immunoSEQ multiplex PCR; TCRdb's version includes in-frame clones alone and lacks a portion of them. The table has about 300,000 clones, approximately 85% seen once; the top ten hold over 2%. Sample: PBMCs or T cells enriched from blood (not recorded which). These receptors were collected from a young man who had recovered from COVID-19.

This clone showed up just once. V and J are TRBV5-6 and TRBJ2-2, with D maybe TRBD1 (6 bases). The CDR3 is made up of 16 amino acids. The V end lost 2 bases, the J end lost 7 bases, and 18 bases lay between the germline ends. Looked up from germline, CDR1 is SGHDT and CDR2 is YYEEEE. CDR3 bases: TGTGCCAGCAGCTTCTCTGGACAGCGTACTAGCGGGGAGCTGTTTTTT. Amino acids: CASSFSGQRTSGELFF.

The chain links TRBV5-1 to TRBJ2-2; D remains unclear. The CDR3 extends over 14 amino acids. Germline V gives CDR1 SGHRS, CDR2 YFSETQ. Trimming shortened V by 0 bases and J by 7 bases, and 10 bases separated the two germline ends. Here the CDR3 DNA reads TGCGCCAGCAGCTTGGACCCCCTAATCGGGGAGCTGTTTTTT. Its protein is CASSLDPLIGELFF.

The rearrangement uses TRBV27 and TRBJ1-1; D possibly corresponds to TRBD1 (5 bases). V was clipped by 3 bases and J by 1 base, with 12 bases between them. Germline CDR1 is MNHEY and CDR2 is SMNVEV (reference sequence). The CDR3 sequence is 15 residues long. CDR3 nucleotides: TGTGCCAGCAGTTTCCAACCCAGGGCGAACACTGAAGCTTTCTTT. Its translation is CASSFQPRANTEAFF.

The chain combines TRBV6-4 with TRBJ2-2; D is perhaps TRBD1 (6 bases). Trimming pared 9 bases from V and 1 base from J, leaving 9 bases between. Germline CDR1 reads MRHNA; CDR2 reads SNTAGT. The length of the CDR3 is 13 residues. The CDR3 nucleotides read TGTGCCAGTACGACAGGGAACACCGGGGAGCTGTTTTTT. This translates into CASTTGNTGELFF.

The CDR3 bases are TGTGCCACCAGTTCGCGAGGCGAGCAGTACTTC. Its translation: CATSSRGEQYF. This rearrangement joins TRBV15 to TRBJ2-7; D gene uncertain. Looked up from germline, CDR1 is LNHNV and CDR2 is YYDKDF (reference sequence). Between the trimmed V and J ends, which lost 6 bases and 6 bases, there was a span of 9 bases. The CDR3 runs to 11 residues.

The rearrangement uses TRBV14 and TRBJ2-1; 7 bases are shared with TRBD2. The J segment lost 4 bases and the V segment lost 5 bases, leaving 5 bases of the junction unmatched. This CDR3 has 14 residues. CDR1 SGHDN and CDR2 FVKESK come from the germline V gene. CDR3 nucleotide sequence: TGTGCCAGCAGCGTCAGCGGGGAATACAATGAGCAGTTCTTC. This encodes CASSVSGEYNEQFF. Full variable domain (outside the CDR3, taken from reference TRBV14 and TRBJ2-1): EAGVTQFPSHSVIEKGQTVTLRCDPISGHDNLYWYRRVMGKEIKFLLHFVKESKQDESGMPNNRFLAERTGGTYSTLKVQPAELEDSGVYFCASSVSGEYNEQFFGPGTRLTVL.

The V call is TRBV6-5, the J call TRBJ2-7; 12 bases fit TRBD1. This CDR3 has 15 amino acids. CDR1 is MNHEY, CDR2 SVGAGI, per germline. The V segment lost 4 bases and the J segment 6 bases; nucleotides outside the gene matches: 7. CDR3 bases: TGTGCCAGCAGTTCCTCGGGACAGGGGGCCGGCGAGCAGTACTTC. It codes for CASSSSGQGAGEQYF.

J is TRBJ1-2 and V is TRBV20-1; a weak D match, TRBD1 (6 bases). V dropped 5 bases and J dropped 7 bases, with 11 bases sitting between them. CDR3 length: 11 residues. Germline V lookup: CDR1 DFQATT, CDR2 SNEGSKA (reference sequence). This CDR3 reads CSALNRAGYTF. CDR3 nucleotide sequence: TGCAGTGCTCTTAACAGGGCTGGCTACACCTTC.

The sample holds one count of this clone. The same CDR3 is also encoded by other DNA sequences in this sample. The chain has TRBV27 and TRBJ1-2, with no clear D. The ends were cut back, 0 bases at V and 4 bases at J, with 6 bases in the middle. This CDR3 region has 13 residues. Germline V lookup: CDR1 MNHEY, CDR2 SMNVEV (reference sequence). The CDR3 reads CASSLSGSYGYTF. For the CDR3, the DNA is TGTGCCAGCAGTTTATCGGGCAGCTATGGCTACACCTTC.

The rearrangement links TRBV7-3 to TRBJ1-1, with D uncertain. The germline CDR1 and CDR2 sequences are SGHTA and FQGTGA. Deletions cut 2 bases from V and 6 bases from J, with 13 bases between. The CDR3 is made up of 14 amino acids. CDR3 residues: CASSLAREAPEAFF. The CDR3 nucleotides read TGTGCCAGCAGCTTAGCCCGGGAAGCACCTGAAGCTTTCTTT.

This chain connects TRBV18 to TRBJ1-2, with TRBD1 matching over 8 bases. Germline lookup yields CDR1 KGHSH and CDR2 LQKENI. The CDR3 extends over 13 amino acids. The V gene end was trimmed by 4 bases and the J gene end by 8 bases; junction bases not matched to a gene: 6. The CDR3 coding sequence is TGTGCCAGCTCACAAACGACAGGGGTGGGCTACACCTTC. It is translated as CASSQTTGVGYTF.

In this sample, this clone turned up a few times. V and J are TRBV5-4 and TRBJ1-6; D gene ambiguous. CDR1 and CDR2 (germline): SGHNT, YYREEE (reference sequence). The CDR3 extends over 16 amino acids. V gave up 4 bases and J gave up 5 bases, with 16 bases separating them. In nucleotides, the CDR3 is TGTGCCAGCAGCCTACGCCGAGAGAGAGATAATTCACCCCTCCACTTT. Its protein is CASSLRRERDNSPLHF.

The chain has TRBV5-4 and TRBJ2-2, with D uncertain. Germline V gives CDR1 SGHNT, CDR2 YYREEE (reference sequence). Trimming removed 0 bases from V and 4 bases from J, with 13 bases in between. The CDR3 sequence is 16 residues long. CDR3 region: CASSLAGPSGTGELFF. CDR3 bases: TGTGCCAGCAGCTTGGCTGGCCCCTCGGGCACCGGGGAGCTGTTTTTT. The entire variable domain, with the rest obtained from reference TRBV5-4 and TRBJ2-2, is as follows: ETGVTQSPTHLIKTRGQQVTLRCSSQSGHNTVSWYQQALGQGPQFIFQYYREEENGRGNFPPRFSGLQFPNYSSELNVNALELDDSALYLCASSLAGPSGTGELFFGEGSRLTVL.